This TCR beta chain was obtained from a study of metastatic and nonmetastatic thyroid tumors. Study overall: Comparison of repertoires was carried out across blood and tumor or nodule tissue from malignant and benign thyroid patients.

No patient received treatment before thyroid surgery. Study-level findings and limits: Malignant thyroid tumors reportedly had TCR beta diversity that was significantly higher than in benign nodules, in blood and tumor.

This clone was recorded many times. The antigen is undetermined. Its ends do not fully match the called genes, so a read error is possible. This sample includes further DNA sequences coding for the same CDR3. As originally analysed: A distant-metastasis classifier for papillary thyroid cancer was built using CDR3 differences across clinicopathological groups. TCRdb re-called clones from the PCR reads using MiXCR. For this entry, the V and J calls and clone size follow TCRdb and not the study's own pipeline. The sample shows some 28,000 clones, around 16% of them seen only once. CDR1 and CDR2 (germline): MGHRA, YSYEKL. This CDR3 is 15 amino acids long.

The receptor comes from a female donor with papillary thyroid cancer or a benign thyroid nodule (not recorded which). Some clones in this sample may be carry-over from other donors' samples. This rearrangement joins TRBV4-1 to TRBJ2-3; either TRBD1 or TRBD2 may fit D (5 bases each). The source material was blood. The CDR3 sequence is CASSKSGTHADTQYF. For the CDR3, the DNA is TGCGCCAGCAGTAAGTCGGGGACCCACGCAGATACGCAGTACTTT.